These T cell receptor beta chains were read from a single sample in a study of metastatic and nonmetastatic thyroid tumors. TCRdb reprocessed the PCR reads via MiXCR. This sample has about 48,000 clones; less than 25% occur once, and the top ten carry around 3.8%. The sample taken for sequencing was blood. These TCRs come from a male donor with papillary thyroid cancer or a benign thyroid nodule (not recorded which). Some clones in this sample may be carry-over from other donors' samples. The CDR3 runs from the conserved cysteine through the conserved F or W. The order of the fields is D gene, V gene, J gene, clone size, CDR3 protein, CDR3 DNA. A D gene is named only where the DNA matches it firmly. Clone size is stated in some rows and not others, as once, few, many or a class when expanded.

.,TRBV6-2/TRBV6-3,TRBJ2-2,few,CASSYSDQNTGELFF,TGTGCCAGCAGTTACTCGGACCAGAACACCGGGGAGCTGTTTTTT
.,TRBV12-3/TRBV12-4,TRBJ1-5,many,CASSLRTPHQPQHF,TGTGCCAGCAGTTTGAGGACACCCCATCAGCCCCAGCATTTT
.,TRBV6-4,TRBJ2-7,many,CASSAGDSYEQYF,TGTGCCAGCAGTGCAGGGGACTCCTACGAGCAGTACTTC
TRBD2,TRBV15,TRBJ2-5,many,CATSRDAGGQETQYF,TGTGCCACCAGCAGAGATGCGGGAGGGCAAGAGACCCAGTACTTC
.,TRBV27,TRBJ1-1,many,CASSFRAGNTEAFF,TGTGCCAGCAGTTTCCGGGCGGGGAACACTGAAGCTTTCTTT
.,TRBV11-3,TRBJ2-1,.,CASSHMKINEQFF,TGTGCCAGCAGCCATATGAAAATCAATGAGCAGTTCTTC
.,TRBV6-1,TRBJ2-7,.,CASRASLGQGYEHYF,TGTGCCAGCAGGGCTAGCTTGGGCCAGGGGTACGAGCATTACTTC
TRBD2,TRBV6-1,TRBJ2-5,.,CASSGTSGGVEETQYF,TGTGCCAGCAGTGGGACTAGCGGGGGGGTGGAAGAGACCCAGTACTTC
.,TRBV7-8,TRBJ1-6,.,CASSLERNSPLHF,TGTGCCAGCAGCTTGGAAAGAAATTCACCCCTCCACTTT
.,TRBV2,TRBJ1-3,many,CASSEYFGRAGNTIYF,TGTGCCAGCAGTGAATATTTCGGCAGGGCTGGAAACACCATATATTTT
TRBD2,TRBV7-3,TRBJ2-5,.,CASILRPGLSGMETQYF,TGTGCCAGCATCTTAAGGCCGGGACTATCGGGAATGGAGACCCAGTACTTC
.,TRBV5-4,TRBJ2-2,many,CASSRDTNTGELFF,TGTGCCAGCAGCCGGGACACCAACACCGGGGAGCTGTTTTTT
.,TRBV6-1,TRBJ2-7,.,CASSVTWGPYGQYF,TGTGCCAGCAGTGTGACATGGGGACCCTACGGGCAGTACTTC
TRBD1,TRBV5-6,TRBJ1-6,many,CASSLYSGQGLSPLHF,TGTGCCAGCAGCTTGTACAGCGGACAGGGCTTGTCACCCCTCCACTTT
.,TRBV20-1,TRBJ2-3,many,CSLVTGKTDTQYF,TGCAGCCTCGTAACGGGAAAGACAGATACGCAGTATTTT
.,TRBV5-5,TRBJ1-6,.,CASSLAGFSPLHF,TGTGCCAGCAGCTTGGCGGGATTCTCACCCCTCCACTTT
TRBD1,TRBV7-6,TRBJ1-5,many,CASSTGTGANQPQHF,TGTGCCAGCAGCACCGGGACAGGAGCCAATCAGCCCCAGCATTTT
TRBD1,TRBV18,TRBJ2-1,once,CASSPRRDRDEQFF,TGTGCCAGCTCACCGCGCCGGGACAGGGATGAGCAGTTCTTC
.,TRBV28,TRBJ1-2,many,CASSLWGIYGYTF,TGTGCCAGCAGTTTATGGGGAATCTATGGCTACACCTTC
TRBD1,TRBV19,TRBJ1-5,.,CASSIGGGGNQPQHF,TGTGCCAGTAGTATAGGAGGGGGCGGCAATCAGCCCCAGCATTTT
.,TRBV29-1,TRBJ1-1,many,CSVGPTGNLEAFF,TGCAGCGTTGGTCCTACGGGGAACCTTGAAGCTTTCTTT
.,TRBV6-1,TRBJ2-1,few,CASSVQGAYNEQFF,TGTGCCAGCAGTGTGCAGGGTGCCTACAATGAGCAGTTCTTC
.,TRBV6-6,TRBJ1-6,many,CASSYGSQPNNSPLHF,TGTGCCAGCAGTTACGGGTCCCAACCCAATAATTCACCCCTCCACTTT
TRBD2,TRBV7-9,TRBJ2-7,once,CAGSSGLAGGCEQYF,TGTGCCGGCAGCTCCGGACTAGCGGGAGGGTGCGAGCAGTACTTC
.,TRBV9,TRBJ1-6,many,CASSPGGAESPLHF,TGTGCCAGCAGCCCGGGAGGAGCCGAATCACCCCTCCACTTT
.,TRBV6-1,TRBJ1-5,few,CASSEAVGYNQPQHF,TGTGCCAGCAGTGAAGCAGTGGGCTATAATCAGCCCCAGCATTTT
.,TRBV6-1,TRBJ1-5,.,CASSDGADQPQHF,TGTGCCAGCAGTGACGGTGCAGATCAGCCCCAGCATTTT
.,TRBV20-1,TRBJ2-3,many,CSARPRDTQYF,TGCAGTGCTAGACCCAGGGATACGCAGTATTTT
TRBD1,TRBV28,TRBJ2-7,many,CASSQGTGGSEQYF,TGTGCCAGCAGTCAAGGGACAGGGGGCTCCGAGCAGTACTTC
TRBD2,TRBV28,TRBJ2-7,many,CASSLGTRIPQPYF,TGTGCCAGCAGTTTAGGGACTAGGATCCCCCAACCGTACTTC
TRBD1,TRBV5-1,TRBJ1-4,.,CASSLTGGGLNEKLFF,TGCGCCAGCAGCTTGACAGGGGGAGGGCTTAATGAAAAACTGTTTTTT
.,TRBV6-4,TRBJ2-3,few,CASSDSPGEGDTQYF,TGTGCCAGCAGTGACTCGCCGGGAGAGGGAGATACGCAGTATTTT
.,TRBV24-1,TRBJ2-1,many,CATSDGNSASSYNEQFF,TGTGCCACCAGTGATGGCAACAGCGCTAGCTCCTACAATGAGCAGTTCTTC
.,TRBV6-5,TRBJ2-7,.,CASRHPRSVFTYSEQYF,TGTGCCAGCAGACACCCGAGGTCGGTTTTCACCTACTCCGAGCAGTACTTC
.,TRBV20-1,TRBJ2-7,.,CSVTSRYEQYF,TGCAGTGTAACTAGCAGATACGAGCAGTACTTC
TRBD1,TRBV29-1,TRBJ1-6,.,CSVGTGTANSPLHF,TGCAGCGTTGGAACCGGGACAGCTAATTCACCCCTCCACTTT
TRBD1,TRBV20-1,TRBJ1-4,.,CSARKGQGTVLGEKLFF,TGCAGTGCTAGGAAGGGACAGGGGACGGTACTCGGTGAAAAACTGTTTTTT
TRBD1,TRBV27,TRBJ1-5,many,CASRGTGTLTYSNQPQHF,TGTGCCAGCAGGGGGACAGGGACCCTAACCTATAGCAATCAGCCCCAGCATTTT
.,TRBV20-1,TRBJ2-1,once,CSAREQRGYNEQFF,TGCAGTGCTAGGGAACAACGAGGATACAATGAGCAGTTCTTC
TRBD2,TRBV9,TRBJ2-5,many,CASSVTSGTQETQYF,TGTGCCAGCAGCGTGACTAGCGGAACTCAAGAGACCCAGTACTTC